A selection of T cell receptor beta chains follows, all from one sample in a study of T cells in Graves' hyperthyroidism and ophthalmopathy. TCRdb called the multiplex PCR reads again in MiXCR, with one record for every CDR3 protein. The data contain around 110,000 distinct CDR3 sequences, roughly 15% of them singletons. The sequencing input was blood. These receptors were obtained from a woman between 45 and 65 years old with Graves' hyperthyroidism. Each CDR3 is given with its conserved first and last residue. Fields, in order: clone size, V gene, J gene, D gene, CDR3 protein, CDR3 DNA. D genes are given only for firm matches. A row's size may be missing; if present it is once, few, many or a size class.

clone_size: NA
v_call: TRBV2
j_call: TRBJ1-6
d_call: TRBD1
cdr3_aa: CASSGRGRENSPLHF
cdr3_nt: TGTGCCAGCAGTGGAAGGGGGCGAGAGAATTCACCCCTCCACTTT

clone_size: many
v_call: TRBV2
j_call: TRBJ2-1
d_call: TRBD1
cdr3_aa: CASSDPGTGPSNEQFF
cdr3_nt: TGTGCCAGCAGTGACCCCGGGACAGGTCCGAGTAATGAGCAGTTCTTC

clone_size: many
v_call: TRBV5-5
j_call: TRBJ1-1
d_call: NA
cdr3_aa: CASSSSTGDPEAFF
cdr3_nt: TGTGCCAGCAGCTCAAGTACAGGAGACCCCGAAGCTTTCTTT

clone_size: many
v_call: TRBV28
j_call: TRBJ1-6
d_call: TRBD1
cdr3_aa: CAIFKGQGRGNSPLHF
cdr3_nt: TGTGCCATCTTTAAGGGACAGGGAAGGGGAAATTCACCCCTCCACTTT

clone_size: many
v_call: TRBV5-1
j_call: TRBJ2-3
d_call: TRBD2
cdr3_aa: CASSKGTSGSGTQYF
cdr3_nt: TGCGCCAGCAGCAAGGGGACTAGCGGGAGTGGTACGCAGTATTTT

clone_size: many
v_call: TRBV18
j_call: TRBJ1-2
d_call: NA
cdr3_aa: CASSPPGRESYTF
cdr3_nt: TGTGCCAGCTCACCACCGGGAAGGGAAAGCTACACCTTC

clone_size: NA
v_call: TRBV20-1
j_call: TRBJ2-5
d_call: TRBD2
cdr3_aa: CSAPGTGTSRQETQYF
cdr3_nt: TGCAGTGCCCCCGGGACCGGGACTAGCCGCCAAGAGACCCAGTACTTC

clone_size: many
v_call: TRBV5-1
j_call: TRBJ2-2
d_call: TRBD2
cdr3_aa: CASSKTSGSGTGELFF
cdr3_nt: TGCGCCAGCAGCAAGACTAGCGGGAGTGGGACCGGGGAGCTGTTTTTT

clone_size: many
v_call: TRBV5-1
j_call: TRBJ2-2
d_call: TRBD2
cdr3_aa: CASSEGLANTGELFF
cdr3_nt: TGCGCCAGCAGCGAGGGACTAGCAAACACCGGGGAGCTGTTTTTT

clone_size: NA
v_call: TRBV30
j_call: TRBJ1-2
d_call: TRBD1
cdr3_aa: CAWSEGQGPNYGYTF
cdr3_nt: TGTGCCTGGAGTGAGGGACAGGGGCCCAACTATGGCTACACCTTC

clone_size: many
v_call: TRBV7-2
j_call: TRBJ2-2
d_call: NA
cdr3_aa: CASSLSAALTGELFF
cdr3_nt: TGTGCCAGCAGCTTAAGTGCGGCGCTGACCGGGGAGCTGTTTTTT

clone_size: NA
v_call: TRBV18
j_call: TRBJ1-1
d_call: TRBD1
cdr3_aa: CASSPVGQGSEAFF
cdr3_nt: TGTGCCAGCTCACCAGTCGGACAGGGCTCTGAAGCTTTCTTT

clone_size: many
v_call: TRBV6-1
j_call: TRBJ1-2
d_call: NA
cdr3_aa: CASSYGGKNYGYTF
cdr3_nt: TGTGCCAGCAGTTACGGGGGGAAGAACTATGGCTACACCTTC

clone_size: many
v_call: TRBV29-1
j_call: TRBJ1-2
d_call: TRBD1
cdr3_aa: CSVKDRGLYGYTF
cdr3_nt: TGCAGCGTTAAAGACAGGGGGCTCTATGGCTACACCTTC

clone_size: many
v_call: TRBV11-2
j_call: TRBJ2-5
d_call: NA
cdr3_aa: CASSRWEFGETQYF
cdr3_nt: TGTGCCAGCAGCAGATGGGAGTTCGGGGAGACCCAGTACTTC

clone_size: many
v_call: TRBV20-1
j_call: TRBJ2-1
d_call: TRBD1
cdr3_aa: CSIIKGADRTSEQFF
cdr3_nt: TGCAGTATAATTAAGGGGGCGGACAGAACAAGTGAGCAGTTCTTC

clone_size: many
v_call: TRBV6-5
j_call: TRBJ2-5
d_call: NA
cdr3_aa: CASSYTAGQETQYF
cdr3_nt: TGTGCCAGCAGTTACACGGCGGGACAAGAGACCCAGTACTTC

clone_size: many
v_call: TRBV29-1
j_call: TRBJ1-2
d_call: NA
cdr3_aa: CSVAFKTPNYGYTF
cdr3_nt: TGCAGCGTTGCCTTTAAGACACCTAACTATGGCTACACCTTC

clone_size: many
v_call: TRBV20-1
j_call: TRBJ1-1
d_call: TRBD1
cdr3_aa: CSASLGQHTEAFF
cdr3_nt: TGCAGTGCTAGTTTGGGACAGCACACTGAAGCTTTCTTT

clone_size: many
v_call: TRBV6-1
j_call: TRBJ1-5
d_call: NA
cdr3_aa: CASSGWGNQPQHF
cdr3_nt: TGTGCCAGCAGTGGGTGGGGCAATCAGCCCCAGCATTTT

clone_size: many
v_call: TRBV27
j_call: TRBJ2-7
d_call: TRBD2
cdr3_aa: CASSRLAVSYEQYF
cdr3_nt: TGTGCCAGCAGTCGTCTAGCGGTCTCCTACGAGCAGTACTTC

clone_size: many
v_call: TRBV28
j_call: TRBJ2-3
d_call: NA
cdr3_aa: CASSPTGPTDTDTQYF
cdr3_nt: TGTGCCAGCAGCCCCACGGGTCCCACCGACACAGATACGCAGTATTTT

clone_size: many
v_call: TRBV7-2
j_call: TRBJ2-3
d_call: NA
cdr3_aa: CASSGPRTDTQYF
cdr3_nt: TGTGCCAGCAGTGGACCACGCACAGATACGCAGTATTTT

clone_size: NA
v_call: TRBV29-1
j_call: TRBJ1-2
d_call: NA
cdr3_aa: CSVEGTGSRGYTF
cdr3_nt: TGCAGCGTTGAAGGTACAGGGTCTCGCGGCTACACCTTC

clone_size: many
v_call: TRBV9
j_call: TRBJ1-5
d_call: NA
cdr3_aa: CASSPGIWGNQPQHF
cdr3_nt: TGTGCCAGCAGCCCGGGGATTTGGGGCAATCAGCCCCAGCATTTT

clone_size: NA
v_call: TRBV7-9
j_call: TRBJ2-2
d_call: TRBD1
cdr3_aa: CASSFPGQGSGELFF
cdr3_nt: TGTGCCAGCAGCTTCCCGGGACAGGGGTCCGGGGAGCTGTTTTTT

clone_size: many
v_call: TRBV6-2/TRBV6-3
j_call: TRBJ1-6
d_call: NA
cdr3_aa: CASSEINSPLHF
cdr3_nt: TGTGCCAGCAGCGAGATAAATTCACCCCTCCACTTT

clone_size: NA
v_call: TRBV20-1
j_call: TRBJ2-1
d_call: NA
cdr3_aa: CSASGGAVGSYNEQFF
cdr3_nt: TGCAGTGCTAGTGGGGGGGCGGTTGGTTCCTACAATGAGCAGTTCTTC

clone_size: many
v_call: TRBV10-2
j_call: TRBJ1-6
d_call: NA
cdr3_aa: CASSESWGYNSPLHF
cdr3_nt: TGCGCCAGCAGTGAGAGCTGGGGGTATAATTCACCCCTCCACTTT

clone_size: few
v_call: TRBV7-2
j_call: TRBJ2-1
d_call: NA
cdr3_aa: CASSLKVVQFF
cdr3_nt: TGTGCCAGCAGCTTAAAAGTGGTACAGTTCTTC

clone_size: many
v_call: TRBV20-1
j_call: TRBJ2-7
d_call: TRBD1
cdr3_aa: CSAASGTGGGEQYF
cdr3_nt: TGCAGTGCTGCATCCGGGACAGGGGGCGGCGAGCAGTACTTC

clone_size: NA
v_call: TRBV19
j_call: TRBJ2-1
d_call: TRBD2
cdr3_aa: CASTAGLAGYNEQFF
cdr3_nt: TGTGCCAGTACCGCGGGACTAGCGGGATACAATGAGCAGTTCTTC

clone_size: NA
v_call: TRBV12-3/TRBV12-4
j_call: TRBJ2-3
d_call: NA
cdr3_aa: CASSLGQGSSDTQYF
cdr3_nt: TGTGCCAGCAGTTTGGGGCAGGGATCATCAGATACGCAGTATTTT

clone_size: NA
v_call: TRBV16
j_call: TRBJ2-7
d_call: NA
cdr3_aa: CASSQSAYEQYF
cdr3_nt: TGTGCCAGCAGCCAATCAGCCTACGAGCAGTACTTC

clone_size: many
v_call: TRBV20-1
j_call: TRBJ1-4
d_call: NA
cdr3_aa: CSARGRGEGKLFF
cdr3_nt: TGCAGTGCGAGAGGGCGGGGAGAGGGCAAACTGTTTTTT

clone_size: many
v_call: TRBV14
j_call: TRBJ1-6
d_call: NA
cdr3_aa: CASSQALGSPLHF
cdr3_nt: TGTGCCAGCAGCCAAGCCCTTGGTTCACCCCTCCACTTT

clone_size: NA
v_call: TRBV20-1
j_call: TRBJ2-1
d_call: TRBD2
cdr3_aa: CSASSRLAGNNEQFF
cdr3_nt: TGCAGTGCTAGTAGCCGTCTAGCGGGGAACAATGAGCAGTTCTTC

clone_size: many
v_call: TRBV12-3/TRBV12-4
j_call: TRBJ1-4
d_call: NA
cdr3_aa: CASGVGARRLTNEKLFF
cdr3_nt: TGTGCCAGCGGAGTAGGGGCCCGGCGGTTAACTAATGAAAAACTGTTTTTT

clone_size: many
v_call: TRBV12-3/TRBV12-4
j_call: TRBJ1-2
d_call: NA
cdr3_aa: CASSFVGNYGYTF
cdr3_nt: TGTGCCAGCAGTTTCGTCGGAAACTATGGCTACACCTTC

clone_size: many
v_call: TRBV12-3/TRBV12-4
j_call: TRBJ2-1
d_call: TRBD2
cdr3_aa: CASSPLLVGGEFF
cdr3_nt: TGTGCCAGCAGCCCTCTTCTGGTGGGAGGGGAGTTCTTC

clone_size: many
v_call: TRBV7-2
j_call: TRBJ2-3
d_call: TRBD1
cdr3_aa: CASSLSSAGTGGTDTQYF
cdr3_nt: TGTGCCAGCAGCTTAAGTTCAGCCGGGACAGGCGGGACAGATACGCAGTATTTT

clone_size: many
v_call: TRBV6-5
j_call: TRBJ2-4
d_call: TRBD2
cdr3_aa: CASSYGLAGVILAKNIQYF
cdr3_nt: TGTGCCAGCAGTTACGGTCTAGCGGGAGTGATACTAGCCAAAAACATTCAGTACTTC

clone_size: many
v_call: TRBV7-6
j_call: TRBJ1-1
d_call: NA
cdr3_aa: CASSPLGRTEAFF
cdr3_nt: TGTGCCAGCAGCCCCCTCGGGCGTACTGAAGCTTTCTTT

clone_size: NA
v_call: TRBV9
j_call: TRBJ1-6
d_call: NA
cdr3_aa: CASSVGGRNSPLHF
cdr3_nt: TGTGCCAGCAGCGTAGGAGGGCGGAATTCACCCCTCCACTTT

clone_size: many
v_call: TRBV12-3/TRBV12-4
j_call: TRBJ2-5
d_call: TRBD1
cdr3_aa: CASSGGGTGVGTQYF
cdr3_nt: TGTGCCAGCAGTGGGGGGGGGACAGGGGTGGGGACCCAGTACTTC

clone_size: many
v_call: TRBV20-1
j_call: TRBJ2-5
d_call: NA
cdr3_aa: CSARRVETQYF
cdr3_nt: TGCAGTGCTAGAAGGGTAGAGACCCAGTACTTC

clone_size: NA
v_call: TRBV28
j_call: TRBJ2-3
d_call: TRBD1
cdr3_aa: CASSLSGTGRLITDTQYF
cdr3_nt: TGTGCCAGCAGTTTGTCTGGGACAGGGCGATTGATCACAGATACGCAGTATTTT

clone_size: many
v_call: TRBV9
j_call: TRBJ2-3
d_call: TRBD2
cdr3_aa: CASSLRTSGSADTQYF
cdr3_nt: TGTGCCAGCAGCCTCCGGACTAGCGGGAGCGCAGATACGCAGTATTTT

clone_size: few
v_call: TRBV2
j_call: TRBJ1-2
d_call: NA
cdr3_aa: CASRGGHYGYTF
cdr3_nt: TGTGCCAGCAGAGGTGGGCACTATGGCTACACCTTC

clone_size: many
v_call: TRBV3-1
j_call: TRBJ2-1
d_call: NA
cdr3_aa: CASSQGIGPRNEQFF
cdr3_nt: TGTGCCAGCAGCCAAGGGATCGGGCCGAGAAATGAGCAGTTCTTC

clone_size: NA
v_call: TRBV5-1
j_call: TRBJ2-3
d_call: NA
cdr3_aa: CASSPEGTDTQYF
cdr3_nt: TGCGCCAGCAGCCCCGAGGGCACAGATACGCAGTATTTT

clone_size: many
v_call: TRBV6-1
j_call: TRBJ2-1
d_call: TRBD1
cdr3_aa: CASSRTGTGPYNEQFF
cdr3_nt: TGTGCCAGCAGTCGAACCGGGACAGGGCCCTACAATGAGCAGTTCTTC

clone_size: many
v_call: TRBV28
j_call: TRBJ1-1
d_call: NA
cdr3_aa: CASCWGMNTEAFF
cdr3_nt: TGTGCCAGTTGTTGGGGAATGAACACTGAAGCTTTCTTT

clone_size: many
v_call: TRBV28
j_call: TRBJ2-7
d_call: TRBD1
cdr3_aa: CASSSTPGQGAAWYF
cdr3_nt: TGTGCCAGCAGTTCGACGCCGGGACAGGGGGCGGCGTGGTACTTC

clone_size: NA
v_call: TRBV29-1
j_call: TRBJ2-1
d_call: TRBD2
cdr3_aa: CSANLGGGVYEQFF
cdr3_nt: TGCAGCGCCAATTTAGGCGGGGGAGTGTATGAGCAGTTCTTC